Listed below are T cell receptor beta chains from one sample, sequenced in a study of control samples from healthy donors and cancer patients. Sequencing used immunoSEQ multiplex PCR; TCRdb keeps in-frame clones, though not all of them. The sample comprises over 110,000 clones, 92% of which are singletons, and approximately 10% rests with the top ten. The sample comprised blood. These receptors originate from a man in his thirties or forties in good health. Both conserved end residues are trimmed from each CDR3.

j_call | v_call | cdr3_length | cdr3_aa
TRBJ2-7 | TRBV4-2 | 14 | ASSQVSGDSSYEQY
TRBJ2-6 | TRBV15 | 15 | ATSRVGRDSGANVLT
TRBJ2-1 | TRBV7-9 | 12 | ASSLDGDYNEQF
TRBJ1-3 | TRBV10-3 | 11 | AIVTASGNTIY
TRBJ2-1 | TRBV5-1 | 13 | ASSSGTSGDSEQF
TRBJ2-1 | TRBV20-1 | 13 | SANEGESSYNEQF
TRBJ1-1 | TRBV7-9 | 13 | ASSLLTRGDTEAF
TRBJ2-5 | TRBV6-5 | 11 | ASRAGTEETQY
TRBJ2-1 | TRBV6-2/TRBV6-3 | 12 | ASSLTQAYNEQF
TRBJ1-1 | TRBV18 | 13 | ASSPRDTLNTEAF
TRBJ1-1 | TRBV19 | 10 | ASSMRGAEAF
TRBJ1-2 | TRBV29-1 | 9 | SERTGNGYT
TRBJ2-1 | TRBV7-9 | 16 | ASSPQPSGASSYNEQF
TRBJ2-3 | TRBV5-6 | 14 | ASSPIRGQGSLAQY
TRBJ1-6 | TRBV28 | 12 | ASSFRTLNSPLH
TRBJ1-1 | TRBV6-2/TRBV6-3 | 13 | ASSYSGTSHSEAF
TRBJ2-4 | TRBV19 | 12 | ASSLSAAKNIQY
TRBJ1-1 | TRBV10-3 | 11 | AISGTMNTEAF
TRBJ1-1 | TRBV5-8 | 13 | ASSFSTQLNTEAF
TRBJ1-5 | TRBV5-1 | 11 | ASSLATGAPQH
TRBJ2-7 | TRBV28 | 10 | ASSRQTYEQY
TRBJ2-5 | TRBV19 | 12 | ASSPRVRGETQY
TRBJ2-7 | TRBV30 | 11 | AWSVQGAYEQY
TRBJ1-1 | TRBV19 | 12 | ASSYGTGLTEAF
TRBJ2-1 | TRBV19 | 13 | ASSPTSGVYNEQF
TRBJ2-5 | TRBV4-3 | 12 | ASSRGRNQETQY
TRBJ2-5 | TRBV21-1 | 18 | ASKSKEVGQGLRGKETQY
TRBJ1-2 | TRBV29-1 | 9 | SVDGTYGYT
TRBJ1-4 | TRBV13 | 13 | ASSHLGRVNEKLF
TRBJ1-1 | TRBV7-9 | 14 | ASSGTGGAKGTEAF
TRBJ1-1 | TRBV5-6 | 12 | ASSSGTLNTEAF
TRBJ2-7 | TRBV7-2 | 10 | ASSHNFGEQY
TRBJ2-1 | TRBV27 | 13 | ASSLSGGTYNEQF
TRBJ2-1 | TRBV5-1 | 15 | ASSLEVQSVSYNEQF
TRBJ2-1 | TRBV12-3/TRBV12-4 | 10 | ASRLAGARQF
TRBJ1-5 | TRBV2 | 11 | ASSGAGLQPQH
TRBJ2-1 | TRBV2 | 14 | ASSGDGGRLVNEQF
TRBJ1-1 | TRBV20-1 | 11 | SASGTLNTEAF
TRBJ2-6 | TRBV7-3 | 17 | ASSSGTGPTGSGANVLT
TRBJ2-7 | TRBV19 | 12 | ASSIARGAYEQY
TRBJ2-7 | TRBV27 | 11 | ASSSGTLYEQY
TRBJ2-7 | TRBV2 | 13 | ASSSARANSYEQY
TRBJ2-1 | TRBV6-6 | 10 | ASSYPDDEQF
TRBJ1-2 | TRBV11-2 | 12 | ASSLVAANYGYT
TRBJ2-3 | TRBV11-1 | 14 | ASSPGTGGGTDTQY
TRBJ2-2 | TRBV7-9 | 15 | ASSLLFGTGPTGELF
TRBJ2-5 | TRBV6-6 | 12 | ASSYRQGQETQY
TRBJ2-5 | TRBV4-1 | 12 | ASSQGDFQETQY
TRBJ1-2 | TRBV5-1 | 12 | ASSFLHAGNGYT
TRBJ2-4 | TRBV4-3 | 12 | ASSQSQGGNIQY
TRBJ1-6 | TRBV9 | 13 | ASSVSDSINSPLH
TRBJ2-3 | TRBV28 | 13 | ASSPSLAITDTQY
TRBJ1-2 | TRBV18 | 12 | ASSPPTVNYGYT
TRBJ2-1 | TRBV4-1 | 12 | ASSQIGVGREQF
TRBJ2-2 | TRBV19 | 12 | ASSMAGNTGELF
TRBJ1-2 | TRBV19 | 12 | ASSIGDSSYGYT
TRBJ2-1 | TRBV11-2 | 13 | ASSFNRGRYNEQF
TRBJ2-6 | TRBV13 | 14 | ASPRDRGSGANVLT
TRBJ1-6 | TRBV25-1 | 12 | ASSENRQRRTLH
TRBJ2-3 | TRBV5-1 | 15 | ASSSLGLAASTDTQY